Sequencing of this T cell receptor (beta chain) was carried out in a study of regulatory T cells in long-lasting Graves disease. As concerns this clonotype: Its cognate antigen is unknown.

Whole-study results and caveats: Relative to new patients (under 1,000), persistent patients exhibited greater sharing of public clonotypes (about 2,700). Persistent disease was associated with favored TRBV28 usage and with favored use of TRBJ1-2 and TRBJ2-5.

Germline V CDR1 and CDR2: ENHRY, SYGVKD. This CDR3 is 14 amino acids long. V gave up 3 bases and J gave up 1 base; unmatched junction bases: 1. The time point was: persistent/refractory GD, antithyroid drugs over 5 years with positive TRAb. RNA from PBMCs was the source of the TCR library. Arm-PCR of CDR3 regions and iRepertoire HTBI primers were the basis on which TCR beta libraries were built. TCRdb called the multiplex PCR reads again in MiXCR, with one record for every CDR3 protein. Of 300,000 to 500,000 distinct CDR3 sequences listed, less than 25% are singletons. Material: peripheral blood mononuclear cells (PBMCs), obtained when the disease was refractory, from a patient treated with antithyroid drugs. The genes are TRBV10-3 and TRBJ2-7, with 9 bases lining up with TRBD1. This receptor was taken from a female donor with Graves disease. CDR3 coding DNA: TGTGCCATCAGTGACGGGACAGGGTCCTACGAGCAGTACTTC. Translating gives CAISDGTGSYEQYF.